This TCR beta chain was sequenced for a study of CD8 T cells in ankylosing spondylitis. Deletions cut 1 base from V and 5 bases from J, with 14 bases between. This CDR3 has 15 residues. This clonotype was detected a few times. The antigen remains unidentified. Using quantitative 5'-RACE with molecular barcodes, the authors made TCR beta libraries. TCRdb passed the 5' RACE reads through MiXCR, listing each CDR3 protein once. There are around 540,000 distinct CDR3 sequences in the sample; about 13% occur only once, and approximately 6.3% lies in the top ten. The study, taken as a whole, reports: Reactive arthritis synovial fluid and blood were previously reported to contain some motif variants. Clones linked to the disease showed a CD8+ phenotype. They occurred at relatively low frequencies in peripheral blood. A motif of seven or eight highly homologous TCR beta variants was seen as apparently characteristic of ankylosing spondylitis blood. As reported, disease-linked clones showed significant enrichment in matched ankylosing spondylitis synovial fluid.

Material: blood, either unsorted or a sorted T cell fraction (not recorded which). This receptor was taken from a male donor with ankylosing spondylitis. This chain joins TRBV12-3 or TRBV12-4 and TRBJ2-5; D perhaps matches TRBD1 (5 bases). CDR3 nucleotides: TGTGCCAGCAGTTTAGAGGCAGGGTTGGGGGAGACCCAGTACTTC. Translating gives CASSLEAGLGETQYF.